These 10 T cell receptor beta chains originate from one sample sequenced in a study of T-cell memory formation after mild COVID-19. TCRdb called the 5' RACE reads again in MiXCR, with one record for every CDR3 protein. The sample yields about 410,000 distinct CDR3 sequences, approximately 19% seen once. The sequenced sample consisted of PBMCs or a T cell subset sorted from them (not recorded which). These receptors were collected from a man aged 18 to 29 who had mild COVID-19 (a few samples of this study predate the infection). Cell type and time point are not known.

This clonotype was counted a few times. V gene TRBV7-9 combines with J gene TRBJ2-1; TRBD1 matches at 7 bases. The J segment lost 4 bases and the V segment lost 6 bases, leaving 9 bases of the junction unmatched. From germline, CDR1 is SEHNR and CDR2 FQNEAQ (reference sequence). The CDR3 is 15 amino acids. The chain's CDR3 is CASRSQGETYNEQFF. CDR3 sequence (DNA): TGTGCCAGCAGATCTCAGGGGGAAACTTACAATGAGCAGTTCTTC.

The chain employs TRBV27 and TRBJ1-2; TRBD1 agrees at 8 bases. V was pared by 4 bases and J by 5 bases, with 6 bases of the junction left unmatched. Germline CDR1 MNHEY, CDR2 SMNVEV (reference sequence). CDR3 length equals 14 residues. CDR3: CASSYLGTGYGYTF. DNA for the CDR3: TGTGCCAGCAGTTACCTCGGGACAGGATATGGCTACACCTTC.

This clonotype was found a few times. A junction boundary mismatches the germline segment, possibly from a read error. This chain joins TRBV7-7 and TRBJ2-2; D ambiguous. The CDR3 totals 13 residues. The germline gives CDR1 SSHAT, CDR2 FNYEAQ (reference sequence). The CDR3: CASSRAIAGELFF. The DNA for the CDR3 is TGTGCTAGCAGTCGCGCTATAGCCGGGGAGCTGTTTTTT.

The chain is built from TRBV30 and TRBJ1-1, with 8 bases lining up with TRBD1. The trim removed 0 bases at V and 6 bases at J, leaving 6 bases unmatched. The germline CDR1 and CDR2 sequences are GTSNPN and SVGIG (reference sequence). This CDR3 contains 14 residues. CDR3 in DNA: TGTGCCTGGAGTGTCACAGGGGGAACTTCTGAAGCTTTCTTT. Its protein product is CAWSVTGGTSEAFF.

The genes are TRBV4-2 and TRBJ2-1, with D perhaps matching TRBD1 or TRBD2 (5 bases each). The CDR3 sequence is 14 residues long. V was pared by 4 bases and J by 7 bases, with 14 bases between. The germline CDR1 and CDR2 sequences are LGHNA and YNFKEQ. In DNA form, the CDR3 reads TGTGCCAGCAGCCGAAGGGGCGAGGGGAATGAGCAGTTCTTC. This translates into CASSRRGEGNEQFF.

The chain couples TRBV6-1 to TRBJ2-7, with 7 bases that match TRBD2. V gave up 6 bases and J gave up 7 bases; unmatched junction bases: 12. Looked up from germline, CDR1 is MNHNS and CDR2 is SASEGT. CDR3 length: 14 residues. The CDR3 region has the DNA TGTGCCAGCAGGACCGGGACTACCGGCCAGGAGCAGTACGTC. Protein sequence: CASRTGTTGQEQYV.

The V gene is TRBV7-6, the J gene TRBJ2-3, with TRBD1 identical over 9 bases. V was clipped by 3 bases and J by 3 bases; unmatched bases: 4. This CDR3 spans 15 amino acids. Germline loops: CDR1 SGHVS, CDR2 FNYEAQ. In nucleotides, the CDR3 is TGTGCCAGCAGCTTTGGGACAGGGTTTACAGATACGCAGTATTTT. Protein product: CASSFGTGFTDTQYF.

This clonotype came up a few times. The chain links TRBV2 to TRBJ2-4, with 9 nucleotides matching TRBD1. Germline V gene data show CDR1 as SNHLY and CDR2 as FYNNEI. J lost 8 bases, V lost 5 bases, and 7 bases had no gene match. This CDR3 spans 14 amino acids. The CDR3 bases are TGTGCCAGCAGTCCCGGACAGGGGATGTACATTCAGTACTTC. It is translated as CASSPGQGMYIQYF.

In its sample, this clonotype was seen a few times. This sequence joins TRBV20-1 and TRBJ2-5; the D gene is possibly TRBD1 (6 bases). Trimming shortened V by 0 bases and J by 6 bases, and 11 bases separated the two germline ends. The germline gives CDR1 DFQATT, CDR2 SNEGSKA (reference sequence). The CDR3 contains 13 residues. The CDR3 reads CSARDTGTKTQYF. Written as DNA, the CDR3 is TGCAGTGCTAGAGATACAGGGACAAAGACCCAGTACTTC.

The chain links TRBV28 to TRBJ2-5; 7 bases are shared with TRBD1. The CDR3 runs 15 residues. With V trimmed by 5 bases and J by 5 bases, 11 bases remained unmatched. Germline V CDR1 and CDR2: MDHEN, SYDVKM. As DNA, the CDR3 is TGTGCCAGCAGTCTTCTAGGGGGCGTTTACGAGACCCAGTACTTC. It translates to CASSLLGGVYETQYF.